Below are 22 T cell receptor beta chains sequenced from a single sample in a study of blood T cell repertoires in COVID-19. The method was immunoSEQ multiplex PCR; TCRdb's version includes in-frame clones alone and lacks a portion of them. The profile shows fewer than 300,000 clones, roughly 93% of them singletons. The sequenced sample was PBMCs or T cells enriched from blood (not recorded which). These receptors all stem from a woman in her 40s with acute COVID-19.

The J gene is TRBJ2-2, the V gene TRBV4-1; 15 bases line up with TRBD2. The germline V gene encodes CDR1 MGHRA and CDR2 YSYEKL. The CDR3 loop spans 21 amino acids. V dropped 2 bases and J dropped 9; count of bases not matched to a gene: 19. The CDR3 DNA reads as TGCGCCAGCAGCCAACAAGTTGTCTGGACTAGCGGGGGGGAGAGTGTCCGGGAGCTGTTTTTT. Encoded protein: CASSQQVVWTSGGESVRELFF.

In its sample, this clone was seen once. This chain links TRBV3-1 (or the pseudogene TRBV3-2) with TRBJ1-2; no firm D call. Germline CDR1 is LGHDT and CDR2 is YNNKEL (reference sequence). The CDR3 totals 14 residues. V lost 1 base, J lost 2 bases, and 8 bases lay in between. DNA for the CDR3: TGTGCCAGCAGCCAAGGGTCAGGAAACTATGGCTACACCTTC. This translates into CASSQGSGNYGYTF.

This clone has a handful of counts. V is TRBV5-1 and J is TRBJ1-4; TRBD1 matches 8 bases. Germline lookup yields CDR1 SGHRS and CDR2 YFSETQ. This CDR3 spans 15 amino acids. V lost 0 bases, J lost 8 bases, and 6 bases stayed unmatched. Here the CDR3 reads CASSLGTGFGEKLFF. The DNA of the CDR3 is TGCGCCAGCAGCTTGGGGACAGGGTTCGGGGAAAAACTGTTTTTT.

This chain connects TRBV7-9 to TRBJ1-3; the D is unclear. The CDR3 length is 14 residues. Between the trimmed V and J ends, which lost 2 bases and 0 bases, there was a span of 5 bases. Germline V lookup: CDR1 SEHNR, CDR2 FQNEAQ (reference sequence). The CDR3 bases are TGTGCCAGCAGCTTACAGGCCTCTGGAAACACCATATATTTT. Its translation is CASSLQASGNTIYF.

The genes are TRBV28 and TRBJ1-1, with 7 bases identical to TRBD1. CDR1 and CDR2 (germline): MDHEN, SYDVKM. The CDR3 runs 12 residues. J lost 3 bases, V lost 10 bases, and 5 bases had no gene match. The CDR3 here is CATGTDHTEAFF. CDR3 in DNA: TGTGCCACGGGGACAGACCACACTGAAGCTTTCTTT.

The rearrangement uses TRBV2 and TRBJ2-7; 9 bases align to TRBD2. This CDR3 is 16 amino acids long. The junction had 7 bases not matched to a gene; V was cut back by 2 bases and J by 2 bases. CDR1 is SNHLY, CDR2 FYNNEI, per germline. The CDR3: CASSETRSGRTYEQYF. The CDR3 coding sequence is TGTGCCAGCAGTGAAACGCGTAGCGGGAGAACCTACGAGCAGTACTTC.

The chain recombines TRBV2 with TRBJ1-4; the match to TRBD1 covers 8 bases. J gave up 10 bases and V 1 base, and 5 bases lay outside the gene matches. CDR3 length: 14 residues. Per the germline V gene, CDR1 is SNHLY and CDR2 is FYNNEI. The DNA for the CDR3 is TGTGCCAGCAGTGAAGGGACAGGGCGGCGAAAACTGTTTTTT. Translated: CASSEGTGRRKLFF. Full variable domain (missing parts from reference TRBV2 and TRBJ1-4): EPEVTQTPSHQVTQMGQEVILRCVPISNHLYFYWYRQILGQKVEFLVSFYNNEISEKSEIFDDQFSVERPDGSNFTLKIRSTKLEDSAMYFCASSEGTGRRKLFFGSGTQLSVL.

The chain joins TRBV15 to TRBJ2-3; 7 bases align to TRBD2. The CDR3 is made up of 18 amino acids. V lost 0 bases and J lost 6; bases outside the gene matches: 15. Germline CDR1 and CDR2: LNHNV and YYDKDF (reference sequence). The CDR3 DNA sequence: TGTGCCACCAGCAGAGAGGGCCTCGGGACTACCTCATGGGATACGCAGTATTTT. The encoded protein is CATSREGLGTTSWDTQYF.

This clone was observed once. The gene calls are TRBV30 and TRBJ1-1; weak D call: TRBD1 (5 bases). V was clipped by 0 bases and J by 1 base, with 6 bases between them. There are 13 residues in the CDR3. Germline loops: CDR1 GTSNPN, CDR2 SVGIG (reference sequence). CDR3 protein: CAWSVGQNTEAFF. CDR3 sequence (DNA): TGTGCCTGGAGTGTTGGACAGAACACTGAAGCTTTCTTT. Variable domain in full (rest from reference TRBV30 and TRBJ1-1): SQTIHQWPATLVQPVGSPLSLECTVEGTSNPNLYWYRQAAGRGLQLLFYSVGIGQISSEVPQNLSASRPQDRQFILSSKKLLLSDSGFYLCAWSVGQNTEAFFGQGTRLTVV.

The gene calls are TRBV28 and TRBJ1-2; D gene unclear. CDR3 size: 12 residues. Germline CDR1 reads MDHEN; CDR2 reads SYDVKM. V lost 8 bases, J lost 4 bases, and 11 bases lay in between. The DNA for the CDR3 is TGTGCCAGCGGTGGACTGACCTATGGCTACACCTTC. Its translation: CASGGLTYGYTF.

The chain recombines TRBV7-2 with TRBJ1-3; TRBD1 is a possible D gene (6 bases). The CDR3 sequence is 13 residues long. Trimming took off 3 bases at V and 5 bases at J, with 8 bases between the two ends. From germline, CDR1 is SGHTA and CDR2 FQGNSA. In DNA, the CDR3 is TGTGCCAGCAGCTTGGACAGACGAAACACCATATATTTT. Translated, it gives CASSLDRRNTIYF.

The gene calls are TRBV4-2 and TRBJ1-4; 9 nucleotides line up with TRBD1. The V segment lost 5 bases and the J segment 7 bases; nucleotides outside the gene matches: 8. CDR1 and CDR2 (germline): LGHNA, YNFKEQ. The CDR3 consists of 15 residues. The CDR3 loop reads CASSDRDREAEKLFF. CDR3 DNA: TGTGCCAGCAGCGACCGGGACAGGGAGGCTGAAAAACTGTTTTTT.

This chain's CDR3 is CASSLAGRRNTEAFF. CDR3 coding DNA: TGTGCCAGCAGCTTAGCAGGCAGGCGGAACACTGAAGCTTTCTTT. This chain joins TRBV11-2 and TRBJ1-1; D unclear. The germline V gene encodes CDR1 SGHAT and CDR2 FQNNGV. V shed 1 base and J shed 1 base, with 10 bases lying between them. The CDR3 contains 15 residues.

This chain links TRBV9 with TRBJ2-1; 11 nucleotides align to TRBD2. Trimming removed 4 bases from V and 9 bases from J; junction bases left unmatched: 15. Germline assignment: CDR1 SGDLS and CDR2 YYNGEE. This CDR3 contains 17 residues. CDR3 region: CASSRTAVSGRGSEQFF. CDR3 coding DNA: TGTGCCAGCAGCAGGACTGCCGTTAGCGGGAGGGGAAGTGAGCAGTTCTTC.

The chain combines TRBV5-1 with TRBJ1-2; TRBD1 aligns across 7 bases. The CDR3 is 14 residues long. Germline trimming cut 4 bases from V and 7 bases from J; bases unmatched to any gene: 10. Germline lookup yields CDR1 SGHRS and CDR2 YFSETQ. CDR3 sequence reads: CASSIDREVSGYTF. The CDR3 DNA sequence: TGCGCCAGCAGCATAGACAGGGAAGTAAGTGGCTACACCTTC.

This sequence joins TRBV14 and TRBJ2-3, with D unresolved. Germline V gene sequence: CDR1 SGHDN, CDR2 FVKESK. The CDR3 consists of 13 residues. Trimming left V 0 bases short and J 6 bases short, with 7 bases between. CDR3 DNA: TGTGCCAGCAGCCAAGATCTGAGGGATACGCAGTATTTT. Its protein product is CASSQDLRDTQYF.

The chain combines TRBV3-1 (or the pseudogene TRBV3-2) with TRBJ1-4; TRBD1 is a possible D gene (5 bases). Trimming took 2 bases from V and 5 from J, leaving 9 bases between them. The CDR3 covers 14 residues. Germline V CDR1 and CDR2: LGHDT, YNNKEL (reference sequence). This CDR3 reads CASSQPGGNEKLFF. The CDR3 DNA reads TGTGCCAGCAGCCAACCGGGGGGGAATGAAAAACTGTTTTTT.

The chain employs TRBV5-4 and TRBJ2-1; D not resolved. The CDR3 length is 12 residues. Trimming took 0 bases from V and 7 from J, leaving 5 bases between them. Germline loops: CDR1 SGHNT, CDR2 YYREEE (reference sequence). DNA for the CDR3: TGTGCCAGCAGCTTGGGTAGAAATGAGCAGTTCTTC. This translates into CASSLGRNEQFF.

The V and J genes are TRBV6-4 and TRBJ2-2; a possible D gene is TRBD1 (7 bases). Germline V gene data show CDR1 as MRHNA and CDR2 as SNTAGT. The CDR3 spans 16 residues. V was shortened by 6 bases and J by 0 bases, with 14 bases between the two germline ends. Here the CDR3 DNA reads TGTGCCAGCAGAGTGGAGGGGGCGCCGAACACCGGGGAGCTGTTTTTT. Its protein is CASRVEGAPNTGELFF.

The chain combines TRBV5-1 with TRBJ1-1; no clear D gene. Trimming took off 0 bases at V and 3 bases at J, with 9 bases between the two ends. The CDR3 totals 14 residues. Germline lookup yields CDR1 SGHRS and CDR2 YFSETQ. This CDR3 is CASSLGGGYTEAFF. DNA for the CDR3: TGCGCCAGCAGCTTGGGAGGTGGGTACACTGAAGCTTTCTTT.

The chain is built from TRBV10-3 and TRBJ1-5, with TRBD1 as a possible D gene (5 bases). Trimming left V 5 bases short and J 3 bases short, with 11 bases between. The germline CDR1 and CDR2 sequences are ENHRY and SYGVKD. This CDR3 region has 14 residues. In nucleotides, the CDR3 is TGTGCCATCAGTACCGACAGATCCAATCAGCCCCAGCATTTT. It encodes CAISTDRSNQPQHF.

This chain joins TRBV11-2 and TRBJ2-5; possibly TRBD2 for D (5 bases). The V gene lost 6 bases and the J gene lost 2 bases, with 16 bases spanning the gap. CDR1 is SGHAT and CDR2 is FQNNGV in the germline V gene. CDR3 length: 15 residues. Here the CDR3 reads CASRPAGGRQETQYF. The CDR3 DNA reads TGTGCCAGCAGACCCGCGGGTGGTCGTCAAGAGACCCAGTACTTC.